This T cell receptor (beta chain) was sequenced during a study of OX40 agonist ivuxolimab in advanced cancers. Study information: Patients received intravenous ivuxolimab every 2 weeks at 0.01 to 10 mg/kg.

Study-wide points: At doses 0.1 to 3.0 mg/kg, CD4+ and CD8+ clones expanded.

As concerns this clone: What it recognizes is unknown.

The CDR3 totals 14 residues. TCRdb's table, derived via immunoSEQ multiplex PCR, lists solely in-frame clones and lacks some. The data contain over 100,000 clones, 93% of them singletons. This TCR came from an adult with an advanced solid tumor such as melanoma, head and neck, liver or kidney cancer. The sample consisted of CD4+ or CD8+ T cells sorted from blood, taken in a trial of the OX40 agonist ivuxolimab. The gene calls are TRBV21-1 and TRBJ2-7; the D call TRBD1 from the table was never checked on the DNA. TRBV21-1 is a known pseudogene. CDR3 sequence: CASSKGQGTAEQYF. CDR3 sequence (DNA): TGTGCCAGCAGCAAGGGACAGGGGACGGCCGAGCAGTACTTC.